One and the same sample provided the 27 T cell receptor beta chains below, sequenced in a study of shared clonotypes between healthy human individuals. Clones were sequenced by immunoSEQ multiplex PCR, and TCRdb holds only the in-frame ones, with some missing. This sample has approximately 97,000 clones, with about 68% found just once. The sequenced sample was memory CD8+ T cells sorted from blood. This sample's subset: CD45RO+ cells pooled with CCR7-negative TemRA cells. The receptor source for this set is a man younger than 45 in good health.

This clone is medium-sized (0.01 to 0.1%). The same CDR3 is also encoded by other DNA sequences in this sample. The rearrangement uses TRBV27 and TRBJ2-7, with D uncertain. The CDR3 totals 12 residues. The ends were cut back, 1 base at V and 2 bases at J, with 3 bases in the middle. CDR1 is MNHEY, CDR2 SMNVEV, per germline (reference sequence). CDR3 in DNA: TGTGCCAGCAGTTTATACCCCTACGAGCAGTACTTC. Translating it yields CASSLYPYEQYF.

The V call is TRBV5-1, the J call TRBJ2-1; weak D call: TRBD2 (6 bases). Trimming pared 0 bases from V and 3 bases from J, leaving 7 bases between. The CDR3 length is 14 residues. Germline-derived CDR1 and CDR2 are SGHRS and YFSETQ. Written as DNA, the CDR3 is TGCGCCAGCAGCTTGGGGGACTTCTACAATGAGCAGTTCTTC. Translated, it gives CASSLGDFYNEQFF.

This clone was found once. V usage is TRBV25-1 and J usage is TRBJ2-5; 7 positions match TRBD1. The J segment lost 4 bases and the V segment lost 2 bases, leaving 7 bases of the junction unmatched. The CDR3 loop spans 15 amino acids. Looked up from germline, CDR1 is MGHDK and CDR2 is SYGVNS. Here the CDR3 reads CASSERQGYRETQYF. The CDR3 region has the DNA TGTGCCAGCAGTGAACGACAGGGATATAGAGAGACCCAGTACTTC. The full variable domain, with the rest looked up from reference TRBV25-1 and TRBJ2-5, is EADIYQTPRYLVIGTGKKITLECSQTMGHDKMYWYQQDPGMELHLIHYSYGVNSTEKGDLSSESTVSRIRTEHFPLTLESARPSHTSQYLCASSERQGYRETQYFGPGTRLLVL.

Regarding this clone: The conserved phenylalanine or tryptophan normally closing the CDR3 is absent here, so this likely arose from a read error. Because the CDR3's place on the DNA is in doubt, the DNA is left out and the CDR3 is given as listed by TCRdb. The chain recombines TRBV12-5 with TRBJ2-6; the table's D gene call, TRBD1, was not cross checked with the DNA. Ends included, the CDR3 has 15 residues. CDR1 and CDR2 (germline): LGHNT, FRNRAP. CDR3 sequence reads: CASGEQDLQDKVGPI.

This clone appeared once. The chain links TRBV5-6 to TRBJ1-2; TRBD1 might be the D (6 bases). Trimming removed 3 bases from V and 8 bases from J, with 20 bases in between. Germline CDR1 SGHDT, CDR2 YYEEEE. The CDR3 contains 15 residues. The CDR3 bases are TGTGCCAGCAGCTACTACAATGCAGGGGTTCGCGGCTACACCTTC. The encoded protein is CASSYYNAGVRGYTF.

CDR3 coding DNA: TGTGCCAGCAGCCAGGGGGATTACGAGCAGTACTTC. It specifies CASSQGDYEQYF. This chain uses TRBV28 with TRBJ2-7; 7 bases match TRBD1. CDR1 and CDR2 from the germline V gene are MDHEN and SYDVKM. The V segment lost 6 bases and the J segment 4 bases; nucleotides outside the gene matches: 3. The CDR3 is 12 amino acids.

The table lists this clone with a few counts. The V and J genes are TRBV7-4 and TRBJ2-2; 7 bases are a match to TRBD2. CDR1 is SGHVT, CDR2 SQSDAQ, per germline. This CDR3 has 14 amino acids. V shed 5 bases and J 2 bases; nucleotides not matched to a gene: 2. The CDR3 DNA is TGTGCCAGCAGCGGGACTACAAACACCGGGGAGCTGTTTTTT. Protein sequence: CASSGTTNTGELFF.

The rearrangement uses TRBV11-1 and TRBJ2-1; possibly TRBD2 for D (6 bases). Germline V gives CDR1 SGHAT, CDR2 FQDESV (reference sequence). The CDR3 sequence is 16 residues long. Trimming shortened V by 5 bases and J by 2 bases, and 16 bases separated the two germline ends. The CDR3 protein is CASSHSGSFAYNEQFF. The DNA of the CDR3 is TGTGCCAGCAGCCATAGCGGATCCTTCGCCTACAATGAGCAGTTCTTC. Complete variable domain (other parts from reference TRBV11-1 and TRBJ2-1): EAEVAQSPRYKITEKSQAVAFWCDPISGHATLYWYRQILGQGPELLVQFQDESVVDDSQLPKDRFSAERLKGVDSTLKIQPAELGDSAMYLCASSHSGSFAYNEQFFGPGTRLTVL.

The V gene is TRBV7-9, the J gene TRBJ2-1; 9 bases line up with TRBD2. This CDR3 has 18 amino acids. Trimming cost V 5 bases and J 3 bases; bases outside gene matches: 14. CDR1 and CDR2 (germline): SEHNR, FQNEAQ (reference sequence). The CDR3 DNA reads as TGTGCCAGCAGCATAAGAGAGACTAGCGGTTCTTTCTACAATGAGCAGTTCTTC. It translates to CASSIRETSGSFYNEQFF.

The rearrangement uses TRBV28 and TRBJ2-7; the match to TRBD2 covers 16 bases. With V trimmed by 4 bases and J by 3 bases, 12 bases remained unmatched. The CDR3 covers 19 residues. From germline, CDR1 is MDHEN and CDR2 SYDVKM. The CDR3, as DNA: TGTGCCAGCAGTTCCACATATGGGACTAGCGGGAGGGGGTTCTACGAGCAGTACTTC. Amino acid sequence: CASSSTYGTSGRGFYEQYF.

The V call is TRBV30, the J call TRBJ2-7; D may be TRBD1 or TRBD2 (6 bases each). Germline V lookup: CDR1 GTSNPN, CDR2 SVGIG (reference sequence). This CDR3 has 12 amino acids. The germline V and J ends were trimmed by 5 bases and 3 bases, with 11 bases remaining between them. CDR3 residues: CAWGRDNYEQYF. The CDR3 coding sequence is TGTGCCTGGGGGCGGGACAACTACGAGCAGTACTTC. Filled out from reference TRBV30 and TRBJ2-7, the complete variable domain reads SQTIHQWPATLVQPVGSPLSLECTVEGTSNPNLYWYRQAAGRGLQLLFYSVGIGQISSEVPQNLSASRPQDRQFILSSKKLLLSDSGFYLCAWGRDNYEQYFGPGTRLTVT.

The rearrangement links TRBV18 to TRBJ2-2; possibly TRBD2 for D (6 bases). The CDR3 length is 18 residues. V lost 3 bases to trimming and J lost 5 bases, with 22 bases between them. Germline V gene sequence: CDR1 KGHSH, CDR2 LQKENI. Here the CDR3 DNA reads TGTGCCAGCTCACCGTTTGAGGTAGGCGGGATCCGTACCGGGGAGCTGTTTTTT. Its translation: CASSPFEVGGIRTGELFF.

This CDR3 reads CASSSSPGDVEIEAFF. Here the CDR3 DNA reads TGTGCCAGCAGCTCTTCCCCCGGGGACGTCGAAATTGAAGCTTTCTTT. The gene calls are TRBV4-2 and TRBJ1-1, with D perhaps TRBD1 (5 bases). The CDR3 has 16 residues. Trimming left V 5 bases short and J 7 bases short, with 23 bases between. The germline V gene encodes CDR1 LGHNA and CDR2 YNFKEQ.

The chain has TRBV13 and TRBJ2-3; 8 bases are shared with TRBD2. Germline loops: CDR1 PRHDT, CDR2 FYEKMQ (reference sequence). V lost 5 bases and J lost 2; bases outside the gene matches: 6. The CDR3 contains 15 residues. The CDR3 DNA reads as TGTGCCAGCAGCCCTACTAGCGGAACCACAGATACGCAGTATTTT. It translates to CASSPTSGTTDTQYF.

The table lists this clone with a few counts. The chain is built from TRBV14 and TRBJ2-1; 8 bases agree with TRBD2. J gave up 3 bases and V 2 bases, and 6 bases lay outside the gene matches. Germline CDR1 is SGHDN and CDR2 is FVKESK. The CDR3 is made up of 16 amino acids. The DNA for the CDR3 is TGTGCCAGCAGCCAATTTACTAGCGGCCTCTACAATGAGCAGTTCTTC. Its protein product is CASSQFTSGLYNEQFF.

Only a few counts were recorded for this clone. The J gene is TRBJ2-1, the V gene TRBV9, with 11 bases identical to TRBD2. The germline V gene has CDR1 SGDLS and CDR2 YYNGEE. The CDR3 totals 16 residues. The V gene end was trimmed by 3 bases and the J gene end by 7 bases; junction bases not matched to a gene: 9. CDR3 loop: CASSADGLAGGNEQFF. The CDR3 DNA is TGTGCCAGCAGCGCCGATGGGCTAGCGGGAGGAAATGAGCAGTTCTTC.

The rearrangement links TRBV4-3 to TRBJ2-7; D tentatively reads TRBD1 or TRBD2 (5 bases each). Germline values: CDR1 LGHNA, CDR2 YSLEER. Trimming shortened V by 0 bases and J by 3 bases, and 15 bases separated the two germline ends. The CDR3 runs 16 residues. The CDR3 region has the DNA TGCGCCAGCAGCCAAGAAATGGGGCTAGCAGGCTACGAGCAGTACTTC. This sequence encodes CASSQEMGLAGYEQYF.

The sample holds a few counts of this clone. The chain links TRBV21-1 to TRBJ2-5; TRBD2, the table's D call, lacks a check against the DNA. TRBV21-1 is noted as a pseudogene. CDR3 length: 16 residues. This CDR3 reads CASSKGCGRARETQYF. The DNA for the CDR3 is TGTGCCAGCAGCAAAGGGTGCGGGAGGGCCAGGGAGACCCAGTACTTC.

V is TRBV21-1 and J is TRBJ2-7; the tabulated D call, TRBD2, remains unverified against the DNA. TRBV21-1 represents a pseudogene. This CDR3 has 19 amino acids. The CDR3 here is CASSKVAGFAPVRYYEQYF. The CDR3 region has the DNA TGTGCCAGCAGCAAAGTTGCGGGTTTTGCCCCGGTGCGATACTACGAGCAGTACTTC.

On this clone itself: A much larger clone lies a single base off, so this may be a read error. The sample contains more than one DNA sequence encoding this CDR3. The chain carries TRBV29-1 and TRBJ2-7, with D possibly matching TRBD1 (6 bases). Trimming removed 5 bases from V and 6 bases from J, with 38 bases in between. The CDR3 extends over 20 amino acids. Germline V gives CDR1 SQVTM, CDR2 ANQGSEA. CDR3 region: CSVLPIIPGQGIFGLCEQYF. Here the CDR3 DNA reads TGCAGCGTTCTCCCTATCATCCCGGGACAAGGGATTTTTGGTTTATGCGAGCAGTACTTC.

This clone has more than one count but fewer than ten. This chain links TRBV28 with TRBJ2-1; TRBD2 agrees at 8 bases. CDR1 is MDHEN, CDR2 SYDVKM, per germline. The CDR3 sequence is 15 residues long. With 7 bases clipped from V and 0 bases from J, the junction kept 5 bases outside the gene matches. The CDR3 DNA reads as TGTGCCAGCACAACTAGCGGCATCTCCTACAATGAGCAGTTCTTC. It codes for CASTTSGISYNEQFF.

The V call is TRBV5-8, the J call TRBJ2-1, with D unclear. CDR1 and CDR2 (germline): SGHTS, YDEGEE. V lost 0 bases, J lost 8 bases, and 9 bases lay in between. The length of the CDR3 is 13 residues. Written as DNA, the CDR3 is TGTGCCAGCAGCTTGGAACCCCATCATGAGCAGTTCTTC. Residues: CASSLEPHHEQFF.

The rearrangement joins TRBV14 to TRBJ2-7, with unresolved D. The CDR3 length is 13 residues. Deletions cut 3 bases from V and 1 base from J, with 7 bases between. Germline values: CDR1 SGHDN, CDR2 FVKESK. CDR3 in amino acids: CASSHLSSYEQYF. For the CDR3, the DNA is TGTGCCAGCAGCCATTTGTCATCCTACGAGCAGTACTTC.

This clone showed up just a few times. The chain combines TRBV7-6 with TRBJ2-3, with 10 bases fitting TRBD2. Germline values: CDR1 SGHVS, CDR2 FNYEAQ. V shed 5 bases, J shed 4 bases, and the junction held 6 bases outside the gene matches. The length of the CDR3 is 15 residues. CDR3 in amino acids: CASSPISGRSDTQYF. The CDR3 nucleotides are TGTGCCAGCAGCCCGATTAGCGGGAGGTCAGATACGCAGTATTTT.

The chain employs TRBV25-1 and TRBJ2-1, with 7 nucleotides matching TRBD2. Germline assignment: CDR1 MGHDK and CDR2 SYGVNS. The V gene end was trimmed by 4 bases and the J gene end by 3 bases; junction bases not matched to a gene: 6. This CDR3 has 15 amino acids. In nucleotides, the CDR3 is TGTGCCAGCAGTGGCGGGAGTTCGGGCTACAATGAGCAGTTCTTC. This sequence encodes CASSGGSSGYNEQFF.

This clone was seen a few times. DNA of the CDR3: TGTGCCAGCAGCCCGGGGGCGGGGTACTACGAGCAGTACTTC. This codes for CASSPGAGYYEQYF. The rearrangement uses TRBV16 and TRBJ2-7, with D perhaps given as TRBD1 or TRBD2 (6 bases each). V lost 4 bases and J 3 bases, leaving 13 bases between the germline ends. The CDR3 contains 14 residues. Germline loops: CDR1 KGHSY, CDR2 FQNENV. The entire variable domain, with the rest obtained from reference TRBV16 and TRBJ2-7, is as follows: GEEVAQTPKHLVRGEGQKAKLYCAPIKGHSYVFWYQQVLKNEFKFLISFQNENVFDETGMPKERFSAKCLPNSPCSLEIQATKLEDSAVYFCASSPGAGYYEQYFGPGTRLTVT.

This clone has at least ten counts. The chain carries TRBV19 and TRBJ2-7; D unresolved. V gave up 3 bases and J gave up 7 bases, with 13 bases separating them. Germline V gene data show CDR1 as LNHDA and CDR2 as SQIVND (reference sequence). This CDR3 region has 13 residues. The CDR3 DNA is TGTGCCAGTAGTATGGGTGTCGTCAGGGAGCAGTACTTC. This translates into CASSMGVVREQYF.